The clone carrying this T cell receptor beta chain appeared many times. This entry is derived from a study of response to subunit inactivated influenza vaccine. TCRdb re-derived calls from the RT-PCR reads in MiXCR, one entry per CDR3 protein. The sample records over 150,000 distinct CDR3 sequences, 7.5% to 10% being singletons. Germline CDR1 SGHRS, CDR2 YFSETQ. CDR3 length: 14 amino acids. V lost 1 base and J lost 0, with 5 bases in between. This receptor was taken from a man between 50 and 59 years old who received an inactivated influenza vaccine. The V gene is TRBV5-1, the J gene TRBJ2-1; no clear D. Here the sequenced sample was non-naive T cells sorted from PBMCs, taken on the day of vaccination. The chain's CDR3 is CASSLRYSYNEQFF. The CDR3 DNA is TGCGCCAGCAGCTTGCGATACTCCTACAATGAGCAGTTCTTC.